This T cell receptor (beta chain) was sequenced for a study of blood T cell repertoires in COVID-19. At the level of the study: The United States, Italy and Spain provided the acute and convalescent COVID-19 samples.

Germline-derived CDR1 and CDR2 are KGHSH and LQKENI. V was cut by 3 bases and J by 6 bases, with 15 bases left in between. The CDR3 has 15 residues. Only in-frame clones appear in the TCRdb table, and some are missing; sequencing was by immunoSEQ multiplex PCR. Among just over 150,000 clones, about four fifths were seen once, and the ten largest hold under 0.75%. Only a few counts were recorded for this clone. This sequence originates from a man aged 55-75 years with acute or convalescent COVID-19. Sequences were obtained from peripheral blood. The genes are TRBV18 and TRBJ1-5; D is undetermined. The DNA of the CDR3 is TGTGCCAGCTCACCGGGCCCTGGGGAGGGTCAGCCCCAGCATTTT. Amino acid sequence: CASSPGPGEGQPQHF.